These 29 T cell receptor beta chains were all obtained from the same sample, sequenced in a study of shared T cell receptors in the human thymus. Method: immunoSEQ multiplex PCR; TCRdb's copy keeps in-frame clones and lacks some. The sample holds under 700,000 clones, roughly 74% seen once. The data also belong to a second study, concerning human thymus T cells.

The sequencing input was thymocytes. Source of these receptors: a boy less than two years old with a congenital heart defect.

For the CDR3, the DNA is TGCGCCAGCAGCCAAGACCCCCGACAATGGACTACCATCTACGAGCAGTACTTC. Amino acid sequence: CASSQDPRQWTTIYEQYF. The genes are TRBV4-1 and TRBJ2-5, with D tentatively TRBD2 (6 bases). The end of the DNA fits TRBJ2-7 better, so the J call may be wrong. This CDR3 region has 18 residues. Germline CDR1 MGHRA, CDR2 YSYEKL.

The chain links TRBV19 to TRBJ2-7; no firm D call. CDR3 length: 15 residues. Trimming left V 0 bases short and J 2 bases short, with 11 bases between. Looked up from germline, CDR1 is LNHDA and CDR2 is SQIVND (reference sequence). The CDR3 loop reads CASSIDFGGPYEQYF. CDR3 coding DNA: TGTGCCAGTAGTATAGATTTCGGCGGCCCCTACGAGCAGTACTTC.

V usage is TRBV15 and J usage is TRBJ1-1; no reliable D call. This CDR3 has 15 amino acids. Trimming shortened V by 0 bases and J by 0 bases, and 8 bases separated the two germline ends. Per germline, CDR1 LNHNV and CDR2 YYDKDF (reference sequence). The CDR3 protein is CATSRELRLNTEAFF. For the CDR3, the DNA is TGTGCCACCAGCAGAGAGCTGAGGCTGAACACTGAAGCTTTCTTT.

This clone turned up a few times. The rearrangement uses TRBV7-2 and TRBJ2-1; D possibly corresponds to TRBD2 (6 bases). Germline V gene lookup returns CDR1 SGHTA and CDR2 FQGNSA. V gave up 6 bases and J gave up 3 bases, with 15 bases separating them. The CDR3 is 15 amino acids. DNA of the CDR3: TGTGCCAGCAGTTCCCCGGGCGGGGACTACAATGAGCAGTTCTTC. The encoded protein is CASSSPGGDYNEQFF. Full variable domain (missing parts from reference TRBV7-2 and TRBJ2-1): GAGVSQSPSNKVTEKGKDVELRCDPISGHTALYWYRQSLGQGLEFLIYFQGNSAPDKSGLPSDRFSAERTGGSVSTLTIQRTQQEDSAVYLCASSSPGGDYNEQFFGPGTRLTVL.

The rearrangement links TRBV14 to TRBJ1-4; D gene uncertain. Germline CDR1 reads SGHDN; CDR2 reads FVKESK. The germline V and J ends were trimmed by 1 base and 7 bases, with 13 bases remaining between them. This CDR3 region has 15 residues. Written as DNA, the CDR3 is TGTGCCAGCAGCCAAGCAACTGGTTGTCTTGAAAAACTGTTTTTT. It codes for CASSQATGCLEKLFF.

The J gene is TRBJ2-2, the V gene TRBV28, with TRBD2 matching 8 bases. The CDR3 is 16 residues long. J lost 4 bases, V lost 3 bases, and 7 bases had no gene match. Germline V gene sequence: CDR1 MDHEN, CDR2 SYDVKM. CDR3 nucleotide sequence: TGTGCCAGCAGTTTCGGGAGGGAGGGCCCCACCGGGGAGCTGTTTTTT. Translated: CASSFGREGPTGELFF.

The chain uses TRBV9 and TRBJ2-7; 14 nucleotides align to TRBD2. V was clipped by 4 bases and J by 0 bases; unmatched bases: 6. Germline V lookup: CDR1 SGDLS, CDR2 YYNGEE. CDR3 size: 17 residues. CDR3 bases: TGTGCCAGCAGCAACGGGACTAGCGGGAGCCTCTCCTACGAGCAGTACTTC. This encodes CASSNGTSGSLSYEQYF.

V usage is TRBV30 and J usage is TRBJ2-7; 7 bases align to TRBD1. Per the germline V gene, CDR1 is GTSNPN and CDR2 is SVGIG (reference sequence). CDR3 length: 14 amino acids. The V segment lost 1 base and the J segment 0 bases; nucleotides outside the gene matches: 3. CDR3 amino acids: CAWSETGVSYEQYF. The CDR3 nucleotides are TGTGCCTGGAGTGAAACAGGGGTCTCCTACGAGCAGTACTTC.

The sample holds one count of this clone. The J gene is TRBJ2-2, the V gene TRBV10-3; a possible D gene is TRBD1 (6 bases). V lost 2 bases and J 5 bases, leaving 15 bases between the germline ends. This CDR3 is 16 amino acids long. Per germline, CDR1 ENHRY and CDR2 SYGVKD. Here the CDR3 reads CAISEGGHPTTGELFF. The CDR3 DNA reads TGTGCCATCAGTGAGGGGGGCCATCCCACTACCGGGGAGCTGTTTTTT.

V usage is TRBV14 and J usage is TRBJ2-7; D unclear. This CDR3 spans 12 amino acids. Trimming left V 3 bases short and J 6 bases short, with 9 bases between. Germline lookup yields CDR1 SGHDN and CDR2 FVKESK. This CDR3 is CASSHPSSEQYF. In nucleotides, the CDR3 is TGTGCCAGCAGCCACCCCAGTTCCGAGCAGTACTTC.

The CDR3 DNA follows: TGTGCCAGTAGTATAGAAACAGCCAATCAGCCCCAGCATTTT. This translates into CASSIETANQPQHF. The V gene is TRBV19, the J gene TRBJ1-5; D is uncertain. The CDR3 sequence is 14 residues long. From germline, CDR1 is LNHDA and CDR2 SQIVND (reference sequence). Trimming cost V 0 bases and J 3 bases, with 6 bases left between them.

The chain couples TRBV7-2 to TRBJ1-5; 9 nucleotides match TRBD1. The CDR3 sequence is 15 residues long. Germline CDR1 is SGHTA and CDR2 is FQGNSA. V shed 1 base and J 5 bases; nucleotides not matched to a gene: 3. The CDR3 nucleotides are TGTGCCAGCAGCTTAGTAGGGACAGGGCATCAGCCCCAGCATTTT. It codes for CASSLVGTGHQPQHF.

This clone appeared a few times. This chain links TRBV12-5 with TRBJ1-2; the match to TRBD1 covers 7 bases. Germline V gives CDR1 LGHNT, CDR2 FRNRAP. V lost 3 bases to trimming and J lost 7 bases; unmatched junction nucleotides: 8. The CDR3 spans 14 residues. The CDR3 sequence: CASGLARGPGGYTF. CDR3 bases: TGTGCTAGTGGTTTAGCTAGGGGGCCTGGTGGCTACACCTTC.

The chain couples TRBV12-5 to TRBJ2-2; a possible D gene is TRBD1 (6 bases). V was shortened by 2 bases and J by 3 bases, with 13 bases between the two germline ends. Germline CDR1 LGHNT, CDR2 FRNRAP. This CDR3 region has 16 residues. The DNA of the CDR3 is TGTGCTAGTGGTTTGATTACAGGGTCGCACACCGGGGAGCTGTTTTTT. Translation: CASGLITGSHTGELFF.

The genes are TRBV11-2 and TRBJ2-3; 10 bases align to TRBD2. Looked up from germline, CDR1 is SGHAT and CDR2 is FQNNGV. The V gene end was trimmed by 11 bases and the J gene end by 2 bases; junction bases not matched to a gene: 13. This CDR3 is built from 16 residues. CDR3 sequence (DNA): TGTGCCTCCCCGGTGAAGCGGGAGGGCATCACAGATACGCAGTATTTT. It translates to CASPVKREGITDTQYF.

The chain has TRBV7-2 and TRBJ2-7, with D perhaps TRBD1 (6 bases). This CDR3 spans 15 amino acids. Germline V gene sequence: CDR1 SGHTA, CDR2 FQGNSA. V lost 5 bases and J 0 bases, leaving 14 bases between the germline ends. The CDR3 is CASSTGQSNSYEQYF. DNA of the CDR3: TGTGCCAGCAGCACAGGACAGTCGAACTCCTACGAGCAGTACTTC.

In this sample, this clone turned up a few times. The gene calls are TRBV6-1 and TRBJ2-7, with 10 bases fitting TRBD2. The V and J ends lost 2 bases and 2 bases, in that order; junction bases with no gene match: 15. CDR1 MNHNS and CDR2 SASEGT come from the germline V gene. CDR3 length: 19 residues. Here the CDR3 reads CASSESGGRKAGGPYEQYF. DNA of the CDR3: TGTGCCAGCAGTGAAAGCGGGGGGCGCAAAGCGGGAGGGCCCTACGAGCAGTACTTC.

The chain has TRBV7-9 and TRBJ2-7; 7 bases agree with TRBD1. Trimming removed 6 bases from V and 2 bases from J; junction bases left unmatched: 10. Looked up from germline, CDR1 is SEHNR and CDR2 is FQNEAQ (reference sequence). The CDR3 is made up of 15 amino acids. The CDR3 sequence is CASSYAGDRPYEQYF. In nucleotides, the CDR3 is TGTGCCAGCAGTTACGCAGGGGACAGACCCTACGAGCAGTACTTC.

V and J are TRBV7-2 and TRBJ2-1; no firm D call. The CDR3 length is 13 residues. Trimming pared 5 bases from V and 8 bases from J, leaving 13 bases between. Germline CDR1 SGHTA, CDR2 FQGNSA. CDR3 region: CASSKTPNHEQFF. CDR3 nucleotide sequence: TGTGCCAGCAGCAAGACACCGAACCATGAGCAGTTCTTC. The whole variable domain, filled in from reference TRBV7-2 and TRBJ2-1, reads GAGVSQSPSNKVTEKGKDVELRCDPISGHTALYWYRQSLGQGLEFLIYFQGNSAPDKSGLPSDRFSAERTGGSVSTLTIQRTQQEDSAVYLCASSKTPNHEQFFGPGTRLTVL.

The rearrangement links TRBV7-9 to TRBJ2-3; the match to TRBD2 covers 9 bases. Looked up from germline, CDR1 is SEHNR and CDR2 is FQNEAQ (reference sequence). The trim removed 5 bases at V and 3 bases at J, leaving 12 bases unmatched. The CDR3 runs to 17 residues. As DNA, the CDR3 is TGTGCCAGCAGCGCCGAAGTGGGACTAGCTCGTACAGATACGCAGTATTTT. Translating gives CASSAEVGLARTDTQYF.

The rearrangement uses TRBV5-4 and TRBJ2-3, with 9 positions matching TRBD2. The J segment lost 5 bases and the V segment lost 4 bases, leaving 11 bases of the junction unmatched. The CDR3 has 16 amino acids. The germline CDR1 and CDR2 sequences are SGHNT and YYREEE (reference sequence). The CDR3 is CASSTTSGEGVDTQYF. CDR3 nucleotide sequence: TGTGCCAGCAGCACGACTAGCGGAGAGGGGGTAGATACGCAGTATTTT.

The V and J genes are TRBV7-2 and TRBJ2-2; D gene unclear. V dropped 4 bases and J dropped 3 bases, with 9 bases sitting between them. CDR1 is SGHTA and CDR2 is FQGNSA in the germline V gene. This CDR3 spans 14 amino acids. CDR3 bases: TGTGCCAGCAGCTCCAGTCCCGACACCGGGGAGCTGTTTTTT. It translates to CASSSSPDTGELFF.

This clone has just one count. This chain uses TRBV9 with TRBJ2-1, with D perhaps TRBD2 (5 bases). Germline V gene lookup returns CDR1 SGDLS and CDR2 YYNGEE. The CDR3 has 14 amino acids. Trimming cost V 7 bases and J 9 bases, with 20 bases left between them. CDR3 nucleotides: TGTGCCAGCTTAGGATGGGAGAGTTGGGGTGAGCAGTTCTTC. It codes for CASLGWESWGEQFF.

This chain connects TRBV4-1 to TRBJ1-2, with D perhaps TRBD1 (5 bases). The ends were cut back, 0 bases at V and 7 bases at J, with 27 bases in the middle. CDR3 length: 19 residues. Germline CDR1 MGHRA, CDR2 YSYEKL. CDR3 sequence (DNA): TGCGCCAGCAGCCAAGATTTTCTTTTGCGGGGCGCGCAAAGACCTGGCTACACCTTC. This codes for CASSQDFLLRGAQRPGYTF.

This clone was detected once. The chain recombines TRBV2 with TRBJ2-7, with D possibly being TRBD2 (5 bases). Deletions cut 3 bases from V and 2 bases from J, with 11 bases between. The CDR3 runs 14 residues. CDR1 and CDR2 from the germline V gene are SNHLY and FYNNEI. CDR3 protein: CASSDGSGTYEQYF. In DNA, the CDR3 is TGTGCCAGCAGTGACGGGTCCGGGACCTACGAGCAGTACTTC. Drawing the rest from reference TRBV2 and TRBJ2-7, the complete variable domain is EPEVTQTPSHQVTQMGQEVILRCVPISNHLYFYWYRQILGQKVEFLVSFYNNEISEKSEIFDDQFSVERPDGSNFTLKIRSTKLEDSAMYFCASSDGSGTYEQYFGPGTRLTVT.

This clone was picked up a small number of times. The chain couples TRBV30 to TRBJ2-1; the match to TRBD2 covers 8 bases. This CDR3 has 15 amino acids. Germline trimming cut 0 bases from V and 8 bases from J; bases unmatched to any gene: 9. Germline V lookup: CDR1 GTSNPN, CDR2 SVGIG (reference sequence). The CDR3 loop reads CAWSVYTSGKDEQFF. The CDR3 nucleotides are TGTGCCTGGAGTGTATATACTAGCGGTAAAGATGAGCAGTTCTTC.

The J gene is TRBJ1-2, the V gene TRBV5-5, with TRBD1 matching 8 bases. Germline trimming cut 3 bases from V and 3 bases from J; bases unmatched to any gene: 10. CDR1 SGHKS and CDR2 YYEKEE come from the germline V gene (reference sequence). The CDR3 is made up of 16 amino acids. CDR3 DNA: TGTGCCAGCAGCTGGGACAGGACCCCTTCCTACTATGGCTACACCTTC. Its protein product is CASSWDRTPSYYGYTF.

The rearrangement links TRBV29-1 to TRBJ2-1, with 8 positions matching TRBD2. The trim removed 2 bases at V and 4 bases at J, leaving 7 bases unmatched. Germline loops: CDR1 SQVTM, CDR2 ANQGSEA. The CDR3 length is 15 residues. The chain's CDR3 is CSVELLAGTYNEQFF. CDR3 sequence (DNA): TGCAGCGTTGAATTATTAGCGGGGACATACAATGAGCAGTTCTTC.

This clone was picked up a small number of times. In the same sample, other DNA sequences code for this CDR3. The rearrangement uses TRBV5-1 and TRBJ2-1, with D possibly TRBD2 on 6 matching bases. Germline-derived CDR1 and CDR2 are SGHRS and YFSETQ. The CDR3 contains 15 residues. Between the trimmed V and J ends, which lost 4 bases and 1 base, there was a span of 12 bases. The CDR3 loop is CASSAGGSSYNEQFF. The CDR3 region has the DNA TGCGCCAGCAGCGCCGGAGGGAGTTCCTACAATGAGCAGTTCTTC. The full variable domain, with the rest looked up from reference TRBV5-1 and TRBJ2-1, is KAGVTQTPRYLIKTRGQQVTLSCSPISGHRSVSWYQQTPGQGLQFLFEYFSETQRNKGNFPGRFSGRQFSNSRSEMNVSTLELGDSALYLCASSAGGSSYNEQFFGPGTRLTVL.